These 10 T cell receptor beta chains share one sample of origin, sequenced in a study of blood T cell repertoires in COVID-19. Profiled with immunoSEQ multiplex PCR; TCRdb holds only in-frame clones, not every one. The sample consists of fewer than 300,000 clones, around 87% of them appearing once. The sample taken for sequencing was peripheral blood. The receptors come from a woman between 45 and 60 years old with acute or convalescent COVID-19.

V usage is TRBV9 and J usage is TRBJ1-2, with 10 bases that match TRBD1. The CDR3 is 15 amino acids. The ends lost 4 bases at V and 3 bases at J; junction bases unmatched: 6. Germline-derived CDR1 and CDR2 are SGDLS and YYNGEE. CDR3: CASSIGQGGDYGYTF. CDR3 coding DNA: TGTGCCAGCAGCATTGGACAGGGGGGCGACTATGGCTACACCTTC.

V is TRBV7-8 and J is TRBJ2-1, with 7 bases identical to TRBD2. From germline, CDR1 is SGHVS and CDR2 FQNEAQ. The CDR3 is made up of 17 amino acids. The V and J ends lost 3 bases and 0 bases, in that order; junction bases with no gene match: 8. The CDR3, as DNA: TGTGCCAGCAGCTTCGGCGGGGGTCAAAGCTCCTACAATGAGCAGTTCTTC. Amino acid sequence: CASSFGGGQSSYNEQFF.

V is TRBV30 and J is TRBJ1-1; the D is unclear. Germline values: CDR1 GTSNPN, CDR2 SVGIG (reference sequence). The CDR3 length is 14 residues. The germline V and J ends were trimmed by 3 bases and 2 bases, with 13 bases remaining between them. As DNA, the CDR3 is TGTGCCTGGAGGGGCAGGTCTTCTAACACTGAAGCTTTCTTT. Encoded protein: CAWRGRSSNTEAFF.

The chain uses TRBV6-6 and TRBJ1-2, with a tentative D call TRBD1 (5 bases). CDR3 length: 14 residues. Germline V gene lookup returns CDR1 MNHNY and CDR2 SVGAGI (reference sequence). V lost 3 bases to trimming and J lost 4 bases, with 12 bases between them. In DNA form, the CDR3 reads TGTGCCAGCAGTTATCAGGGTGGTCGCTATGGCTACACCTTC. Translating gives CASSYQGGRYGYTF.

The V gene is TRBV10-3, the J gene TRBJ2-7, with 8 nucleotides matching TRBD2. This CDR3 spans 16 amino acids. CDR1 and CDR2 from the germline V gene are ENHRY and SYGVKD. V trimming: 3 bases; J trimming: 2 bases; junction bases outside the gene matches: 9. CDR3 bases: TGTGCCATCAGTGAATGGGAAGCGGGAGCGACCTACGAGCAGTACTTC. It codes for CAISEWEAGATYEQYF.

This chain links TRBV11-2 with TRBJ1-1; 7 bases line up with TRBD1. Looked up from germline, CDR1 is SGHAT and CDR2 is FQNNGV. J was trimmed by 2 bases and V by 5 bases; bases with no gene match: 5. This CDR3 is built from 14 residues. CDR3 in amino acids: CASSLGTANTEAFF. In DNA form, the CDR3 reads TGTGCCAGCAGCCTCGGGACAGCCAACACTGAAGCTTTCTTT.

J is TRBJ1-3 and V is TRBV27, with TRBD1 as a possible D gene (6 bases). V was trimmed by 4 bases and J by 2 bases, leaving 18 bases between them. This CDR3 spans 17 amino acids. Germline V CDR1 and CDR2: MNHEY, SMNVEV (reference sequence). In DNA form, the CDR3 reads TGTGCCAGCAGTTCTTCCGGGACAAGGAATCCTGGAAACACCATATATTTT. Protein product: CASSSSGTRNPGNTIYF.

The CDR3 loop is CASSQGGRRDYNEKLFF. CDR3 nucleotides: TGTGCCAGCAGCCAAGGGGGGCGAAGGGACTATAATGAAAAACTGTTTTTT. The V and J genes are TRBV4-2 and TRBJ1-4, with D maybe TRBD1 (6 bases). V was pared by 1 base and J by 4 bases, with 16 bases between. Germline loops: CDR1 LGHNA, CDR2 YNFKEQ. This CDR3 region has 17 residues.

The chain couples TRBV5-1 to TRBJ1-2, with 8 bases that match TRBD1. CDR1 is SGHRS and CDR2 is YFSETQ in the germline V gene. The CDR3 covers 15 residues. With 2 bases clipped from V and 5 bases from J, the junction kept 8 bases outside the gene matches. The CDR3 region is CASSFSTGGSYGYTF. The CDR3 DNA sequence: TGCGCCAGCAGCTTTTCTACAGGGGGTTCATATGGCTACACCTTC.

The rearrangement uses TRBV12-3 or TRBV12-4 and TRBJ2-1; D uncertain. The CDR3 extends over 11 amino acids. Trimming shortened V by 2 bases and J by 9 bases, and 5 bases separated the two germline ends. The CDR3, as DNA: TGTGCCAGCAGTTTAATCGGTGAGCAGTTCTTC. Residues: CASSLIGEQFF.